The present T cell receptor (beta chain) was sequenced within a study of T cell repertoires in cytomegalovirus infection. About the study: Carrying CMV and the relevant HLA type showed in public TCR beta signatures.

This clonotype was seen a handful of times. Its matching antigen is unknown. Whole-study results and caveats: The cumulative frequency of public TCR beta families distinguished individuals who carried CMV together with the relevant HLA.

TCRdb ran MiXCR on the reads and lists one entry per CDR3 protein. This sample carries under 200,000 distinct CDR3 sequences, 7.5% to 10% of them seen once, and the ten largest clones take approximately 4.2%. Sequenced input: PBMCs. The source is a human donor in good health (CMV status not recorded). Some clones in this sample may be carry-over from other donors' samples.

The CDR3 coding sequence is TGTGCTCACACCGGGGATTTCGGGGGGGGCCTGGTGTACAATGAGCAGTTCTTC. It is translated as CAHTGDFGGGLVYNEQFF. This sequence joins TRBV15 and TRBJ2-1; 8 bases align to TRBD2. Germline V CDR1 and CDR2: LNHNV, YYDKDF (reference sequence). This CDR3 contains 18 residues.